A single sample is the source of the 16 T cell receptor beta chains below, sequenced in a study of response to subunit inactivated influenza vaccine. TCRdb recomputed calls from the RT-PCR reads with MiXCR, one row per CDR3 protein. The table lists 550,000 to 800,000 distinct CDR3 sequences, about a sixth of them singletons. This material consisted of PBMCs from blood, taken roughly 12 days after vaccination. All receptors come from a man aged 45 to 65 who received an inactivated influenza vaccine.

The V gene is TRBV11-2, the J gene TRBJ2-1, with D tentatively TRBD1 (6 bases). Trimming took 4 bases from V and 6 from J, leaving 16 bases between them. Germline values: CDR1 SGHAT, CDR2 FQNNGV. The CDR3 contains 15 residues. The CDR3 coding sequence is TGTGCCAGCAGCTACTCCCCGGGCAGGGGCAATGAGCAGTTCTTC. Residues: CASSYSPGRGNEQFF.

The V gene is TRBV10-3, the J gene TRBJ1-1; D is possibly TRBD1 (5 bases). V was cut by 6 bases and J by 0 bases, with 17 bases left in between. Germline CDR1 and CDR2: ENHRY and SYGVKD. The CDR3 has 16 amino acids. CDR3 sequence: CAIRVDSDSMNTEAFF. The CDR3 DNA reads TGTGCCATCAGGGTTGACAGCGACTCTATGAACACTGAAGCTTTCTTT.

This clonotype occurred a few times. The chain carries TRBV19 and TRBJ2-1, with D possibly TRBD2 on 6 matching bases. V dropped 3 bases and J dropped 3 bases, with 15 bases sitting between them. The CDR3 is made up of 16 amino acids. Germline values: CDR1 LNHDA, CDR2 SQIVND (reference sequence). Here the CDR3 DNA reads TGTGCCAGTAGTATGAGGAACGGGAGTTACTACAATGAGCAGTTCTTC. Protein sequence: CASSMRNGSYYNEQFF. The variable domain in full, completed from reference TRBV19 and TRBJ2-1, reads DGGITQSPKYLFRKEGQNVTLSCEQNLNHDAMYWYRQDPGQGLRLIYYSQIVNDFQKGDIAEGYSVSREKKESFPLTVTSAQKNPTAFYLCASSMRNGSYYNEQFFGPGTRLTVL.

At least ten counts were recorded for this clonotype. The chain employs TRBV4-3 and TRBJ2-7, with D maybe TRBD1 (5 bases). Germline V CDR1 and CDR2: LGHNA, YSLEER. This CDR3 is built from 14 residues. Trimming removed 5 bases at V and 3 bases at J, with 14 bases between. The CDR3 DNA follows: TGCGCCAGCAGCAGGGGCCCAGGGTACTACGAGCAGTACTTC. Translation: CASSRGPGYYEQYF.

V and J are TRBV7-8 and TRBJ2-2, with D hard to call. Germline CDR1 and CDR2: SGHVS and FQNEAQ. The germline V and J ends were trimmed by 8 bases and 13 bases, with 23 bases remaining between them. This CDR3 has 14 residues. Here the CDR3 reads CASGPGENTWVLFF. CDR3 in DNA: TGTGCCAGCGGCCCTGGGGAAAACACCTGGGTGCTGTTTTTT.

This sequence joins TRBV7-2 and TRBJ1-2; the D gene is possibly TRBD1 (6 bases). This CDR3 is built from 16 residues. Germline V CDR1 and CDR2: SGHTA, FQGNSA. V was trimmed by 4 bases and J by 1 base, leaving 16 bases between them. The CDR3 DNA follows: TGTGCCAGCAGCTGGGGGCCAACCCTAGTTAACTATGGCTACACCTTC. Amino acids: CASSWGPTLVNYGYTF.

CDR3 protein: CASSLFGGGNQPQHF. The CDR3 nucleotides are TGTGCCAGCAGTTTGTTTGGGGGGGGTAATCAGCCCCAGCATTTT. The V call is TRBV28, the J call TRBJ1-5; D is possibly TRBD1 (5 bases). Trimming removed 3 bases at V and 4 bases at J, with 13 bases between. The CDR3 has 15 residues. Germline values: CDR1 MDHEN, CDR2 SYDVKM.

This clonotype was counted many times. The chain links TRBV6-5 to TRBJ1-1, with D tentatively TRBD1 (6 bases). The V end lost 5 bases, the J end lost 5 bases, and 9 bases lay between the germline ends. The CDR3 is 12 residues long. In germline, CDR1 is MNHEY, CDR2 SVGAGI. Here the CDR3 reads CASSQTGTEAFF. CDR3 coding DNA: TGTGCCAGCAGTCAAACAGGGACTGAAGCTTTCTTT.

The V call is TRBV7-9, the J call TRBJ2-1, with D perhaps matching TRBD2 (6 bases). Germline lookup yields CDR1 SEHNR and CDR2 FQNEAQ (reference sequence). V gave up 5 bases and J gave up 7 bases, with 18 bases separating them. The CDR3 sequence is 15 residues long. The CDR3 protein is CASSPGEGRLNEQFF. The CDR3 region has the DNA TGTGCCAGCAGCCCAGGAGAGGGGAGGTTAAATGAGCAGTTCTTC. The full variable domain, its missing parts supplied by reference TRBV7-9 and TRBJ2-1, is DTGVSQNPRHKITKRGQNVTFRCDPISEHNRLYWYRQTLGQGPEFLTYFQNEAQLEKSRLLSDRFSAERPKGSFSTLEIQRTEQGDSAMYLCASSPGEGRLNEQFFGPGTRLTVL.

The CDR3 here is CSARPTSGGAWDTQYF. CDR3 coding DNA: TGCAGTGCTAGACCGACTAGCGGGGGGGCGTGGGATACGCAGTATTTT. The genes are TRBV20-1 and TRBJ2-3; 14 bases are shared with TRBD2. Germline V gene sequence: CDR1 DFQATT, CDR2 SNEGSKA (reference sequence). J was trimmed by 6 bases and V by 2 bases; bases with no gene match: 7. This CDR3 is 16 amino acids long.

This rearrangement joins TRBV7-8 to TRBJ1-2; D remains unclear. CDR1 and CDR2 (germline): SGHVS, FQNEAQ. The CDR3 is made up of 15 amino acids. V was shortened by 1 base and J by 6 bases, with 15 bases between the two germline ends. The CDR3: CASSLVGSAAHGYTF. The CDR3 DNA is TGTGCCAGCAGCTTAGTTGGGTCGGCGGCCCATGGCTACACCTTC.

The rearrangement links TRBV15 to TRBJ2-7, with 12 bases aligning to TRBD2. Trimming cost V 6 bases and J 2 bases; bases outside gene matches: 5. The V gene's germline CDR1 is LNHNV and CDR2 YYDKDF (reference sequence). The CDR3 runs to 15 residues. Here the CDR3 reads CATSPTSGRTYEQYF. For the CDR3, the DNA is TGTGCCACCAGTCCGACTAGCGGGAGAACCTACGAGCAGTACTTC.

The chain couples TRBV7-8 to TRBJ2-3, with 8 positions matching TRBD1. The CDR3 is 16 residues long. In germline, CDR1 is SGHVS, CDR2 FQNEAQ. J was trimmed by 3 bases and V by 5 bases; bases with no gene match: 10. The CDR3 region has the DNA TGTGCCAGCAGCGTCATGCAGGGGGCTGTGACAGATACGCAGTATTTT. Its translation is CASSVMQGAVTDTQYF. Together with reference TRBV7-8 and TRBJ2-3, the CDR3 gives the full variable domain: GAGVSQSPRYKVAKRGQDVALRCDPISGHVSLFWYQQALGQGPEFLTYFQNEAQLDKSGLPSDRFFAERPEGSVSTLKIQRTQQEDSAVYLCASSVMQGAVTDTQYFGPGTRLTVL.

This clonotype was observed a handful of times. The rearrangement links TRBV15 to TRBJ2-7; 7 bases match TRBD2. Germline-derived CDR1 and CDR2 are LNHNV and YYDKDF (reference sequence). Unmatched junction bases numbered 16, after V lost 5 bases and J lost 3 bases. The CDR3 contains 17 residues. The CDR3: CATSDPPAGGSNYEQYF. In DNA form, the CDR3 reads TGTGCCACCAGCGACCCGCCGGCGGGCGGGAGTAACTACGAGCAGTACTTC. The full variable domain, its missing parts supplied by reference TRBV15 and TRBJ2-7, is DAMVIQNPRYQVTQFGKPVTLSCSQTLNHNVMYWYQQKSSQAPKLLFHYYDKDFNNEADTPDNFQSRRPNTSFCFLDIRSPGLGDTAMYLCATSDPPAGGSNYEQYFGPGTRLTVT.

This clonotype was found a few times. This chain uses TRBV20-1 with TRBJ2-5; 10 bases are shared with TRBD1. V shed 6 bases, J shed 5 bases, and the junction held 3 bases outside the gene matches. The CDR3 has 12 amino acids. Germline V gene data show CDR1 as DFQATT and CDR2 as SNEGSKA (reference sequence). The DNA for the CDR3 is TGCAGTGCAAGGACAGGGGGGGAGACCCAGTACTTC. It translates to CSARTGGETQYF.

The sample holds a few counts of this clonotype. This chain uses TRBV20-1 with TRBJ2-5; 10 positions match TRBD2. The CDR3 totals 17 residues. V gave up 1 base and J gave up 5 bases; unmatched junction bases: 13. Germline assignment: CDR1 DFQATT and CDR2 SNEGSKA (reference sequence). The CDR3 loop reads CSARGTRSSGGWETQYF. CDR3 nucleotides: TGCAGTGCTAGAGGCACCAGATCTAGCGGGGGTTGGGAGACCCAGTACTTC.